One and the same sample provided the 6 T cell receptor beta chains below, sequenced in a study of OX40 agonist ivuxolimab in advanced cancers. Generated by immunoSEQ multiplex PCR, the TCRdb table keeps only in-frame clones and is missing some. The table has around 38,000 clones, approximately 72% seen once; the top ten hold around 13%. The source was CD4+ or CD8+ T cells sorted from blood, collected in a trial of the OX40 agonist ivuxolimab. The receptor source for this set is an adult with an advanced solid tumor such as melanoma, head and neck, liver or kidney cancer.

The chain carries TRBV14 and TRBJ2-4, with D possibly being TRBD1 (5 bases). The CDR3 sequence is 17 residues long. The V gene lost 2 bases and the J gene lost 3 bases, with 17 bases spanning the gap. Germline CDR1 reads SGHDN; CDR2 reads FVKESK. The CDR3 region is CASSQSTVKYGKNIQYF. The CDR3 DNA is TGTGCCAGCAGCCAATCGACAGTCAAGTATGGCAAAAACATTCAGTACTTC.

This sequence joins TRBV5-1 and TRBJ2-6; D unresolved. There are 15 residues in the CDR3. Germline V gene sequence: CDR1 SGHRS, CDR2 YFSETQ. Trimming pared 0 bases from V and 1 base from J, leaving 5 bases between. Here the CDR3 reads CASSLGWSGANVLTF. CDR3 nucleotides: TGCGCCAGCAGCTTGGGGTGGTCTGGGGCCAACGTCCTGACTTTC.

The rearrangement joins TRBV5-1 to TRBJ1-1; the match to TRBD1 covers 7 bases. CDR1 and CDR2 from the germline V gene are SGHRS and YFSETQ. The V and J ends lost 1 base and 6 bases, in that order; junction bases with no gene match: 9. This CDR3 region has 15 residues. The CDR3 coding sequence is TGCGCCAGCAGCTTGTGGGGTACAGGGGTGCCTGAAGCTTTCTTT. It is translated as CASSLWGTGVPEAFF. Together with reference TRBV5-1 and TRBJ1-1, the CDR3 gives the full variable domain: KAGVTQTPRYLIKTRGQQVTLSCSPISGHRSVSWYQQTPGQGLQFLFEYFSETQRNKGNFPGRFSGRQFSNSRSEMNVSTLELGDSALYLCASSLWGTGVPEAFFGQGTRLTVV.

The CDR3 DNA is TGCGCCAGCAGCCCTGCAGGACAGTGGGGGAATGAAAAACTGTTTTTT. This sequence encodes CASSPAGQWGNEKLFF. The rearrangement links TRBV5-1 to TRBJ1-4, with a weak D call TRBD1 (6 bases). The CDR3 totals 16 residues. V dropped 4 bases and J dropped 5 bases, with 18 bases sitting between them. Looked up from germline, CDR1 is SGHRS and CDR2 is YFSETQ.

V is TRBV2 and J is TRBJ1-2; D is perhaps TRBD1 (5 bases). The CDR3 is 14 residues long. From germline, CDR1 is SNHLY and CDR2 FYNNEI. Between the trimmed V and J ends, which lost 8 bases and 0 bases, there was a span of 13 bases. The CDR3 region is CASVHGGANYGYTF. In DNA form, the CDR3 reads TGTGCCAGCGTCCATGGGGGAGCTAACTATGGCTACACCTTC.

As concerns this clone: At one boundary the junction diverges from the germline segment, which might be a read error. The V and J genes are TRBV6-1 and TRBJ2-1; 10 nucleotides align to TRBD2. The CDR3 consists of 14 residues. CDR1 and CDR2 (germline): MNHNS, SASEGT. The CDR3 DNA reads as TGTGCCAGCAGAGAAGCGGGGGGGCGGGCTGAGCAGTTCTTC. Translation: CASREAGGRAEQFF.